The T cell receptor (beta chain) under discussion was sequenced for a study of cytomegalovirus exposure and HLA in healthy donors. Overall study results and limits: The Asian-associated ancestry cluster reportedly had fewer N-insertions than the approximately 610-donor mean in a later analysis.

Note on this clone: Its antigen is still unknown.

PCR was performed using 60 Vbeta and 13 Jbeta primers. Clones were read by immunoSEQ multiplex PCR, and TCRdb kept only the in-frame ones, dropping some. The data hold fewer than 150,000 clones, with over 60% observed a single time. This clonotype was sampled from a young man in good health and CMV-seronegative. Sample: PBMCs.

This CDR3 reads CASTSEGNYGYTF. CDR3 in DNA: TGTGCCAGCACCTCGGAGGGTAACTATGGCTACACCTTC. J is TRBJ1-2 and V is TRBV28; no firm D call. This CDR3 is 13 amino acids long. Germline loops: CDR1 MDHEN, CDR2 SYDVKM. Trimming took off 7 bases at V and 1 base at J, with 10 bases between the two ends.